The entry that follows covers one T cell receptor beta chain sequence. The junction departs from the called germline gene at one end, perhaps through a read error. The sample originates from a study of blood T cells in healthy people across ages. Together with a sample-barcoded 5' primer, a J-beta primer mix was included in a second PCR lasting about 6 to 12 cycles. MiXCR, run by TCRdb on the 5' RACE reads, gives a single entry per CDR3 protein. The repertoire holds about 1.1 million distinct CDR3 sequences, with roughly two fifths as singletons. This CDR3 has 14 amino acids. CDR1 SNHLY and CDR2 FYNNEI come from the germline V gene.

The receptor's source is a man aged 18 to 30 in good health. The sample consisted of blood. The chain uses TRBV2 and TRBJ1-1; D possibly corresponds to TRBD1 (5 bases). The CDR3 loop is CANSVTGENTEAFF. CDR3 sequence (DNA): TGTGCCAACAGTGTCACGGGGGAGAACACTGAAGCTTTCTTT.